This T cell receptor (beta chain) was profiled in a study of T-cell memory formation after mild COVID-19. The overall study: Clusters were largely donor specific. Study results and caveats: Contracting clones from day 15 to 85 showed balanced CD4/CD8; later expanders favored CD4+. Certain responding clones were present in pre-infection memory, suggesting participation of cross-reactive memory.

Germline V gives CDR1 SEHNR, CDR2 FQNEAQ (reference sequence). This CDR3 has 15 residues. Trimming stripped 5 bases from V and 0 bases from J, with 14 bases between. One entry per CDR3 protein results from TCRdb running MiXCR on the 5' RACE reads. This table has approximately 100,000 distinct CDR3 sequences, 15% to 20% appearing once. This clonotype was seen only a few times. Its antigen is currently unknown. This chain joins TRBV7-9 and TRBJ2-7; tentatively, D is TRBD2 (6 bases). Source material: PBMCs or a T cell subset sorted from them (not recorded which). The sequence was obtained from an adult woman who had mild COVID-19 (a few samples of this study predate the infection). Cell type and time point are not known. The CDR3 protein is CASSKGRGLSYEQYF. The CDR3 nucleotides read TGTGCCAGCAGCAAAGGGCGGGGACTCTCCTACGAGCAGTACTTC.